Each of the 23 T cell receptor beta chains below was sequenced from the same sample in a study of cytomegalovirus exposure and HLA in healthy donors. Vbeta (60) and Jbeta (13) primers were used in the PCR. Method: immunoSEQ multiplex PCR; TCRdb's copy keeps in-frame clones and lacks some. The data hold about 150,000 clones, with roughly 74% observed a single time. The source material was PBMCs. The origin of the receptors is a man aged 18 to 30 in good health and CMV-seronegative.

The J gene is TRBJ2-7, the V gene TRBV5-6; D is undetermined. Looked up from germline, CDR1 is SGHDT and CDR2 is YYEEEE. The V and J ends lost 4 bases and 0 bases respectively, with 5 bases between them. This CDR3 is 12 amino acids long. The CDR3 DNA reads TGTGCCAGCAGCGGTAGCTCCTACGAGCAGTACTTC. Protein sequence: CASSGSSYEQYF.

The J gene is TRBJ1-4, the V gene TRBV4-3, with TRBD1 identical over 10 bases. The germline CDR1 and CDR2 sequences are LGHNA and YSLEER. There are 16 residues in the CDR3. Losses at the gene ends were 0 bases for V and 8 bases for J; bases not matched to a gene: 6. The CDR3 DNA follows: TGCGCCAGCAGCCAAGAGGGACAGGGGTCGGCCGAAAAACTGTTTTTT. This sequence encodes CASSQEGQGSAEKLFF.

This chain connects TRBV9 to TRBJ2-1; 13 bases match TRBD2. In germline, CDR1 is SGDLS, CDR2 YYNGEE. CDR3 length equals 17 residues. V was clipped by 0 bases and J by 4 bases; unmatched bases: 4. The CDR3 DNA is TGTGCCAGCAGCGTAGGGACTAGCGGGGGCCCATACAATGAGCAGTTCTTC. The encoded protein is CASSVGTSGGPYNEQFF.

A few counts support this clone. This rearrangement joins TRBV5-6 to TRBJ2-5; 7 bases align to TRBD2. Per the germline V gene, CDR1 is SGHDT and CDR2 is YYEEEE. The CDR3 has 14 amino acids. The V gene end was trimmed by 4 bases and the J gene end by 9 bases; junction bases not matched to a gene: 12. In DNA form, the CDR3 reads TGTGCCAGCAGCCCCCGGGAAGTAGCGGGTGCCCAGTACTTC. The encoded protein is CASSPREVAGAQYF.

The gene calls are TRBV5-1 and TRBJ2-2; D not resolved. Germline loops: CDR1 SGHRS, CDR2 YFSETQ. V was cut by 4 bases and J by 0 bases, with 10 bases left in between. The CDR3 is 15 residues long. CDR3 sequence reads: CASSQQSANTGELFF. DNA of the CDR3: TGCGCCAGCAGCCAACAGTCGGCGAACACCGGGGAGCTGTTTTTT.

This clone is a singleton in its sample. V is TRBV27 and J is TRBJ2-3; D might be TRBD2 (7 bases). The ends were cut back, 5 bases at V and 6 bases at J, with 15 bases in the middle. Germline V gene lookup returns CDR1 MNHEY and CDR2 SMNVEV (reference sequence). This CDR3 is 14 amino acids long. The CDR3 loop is CASSNWGGADTQYF. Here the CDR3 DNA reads TGTGCCAGCAGTAATTGGGGGGGGGCCGATACGCAGTATTTT.

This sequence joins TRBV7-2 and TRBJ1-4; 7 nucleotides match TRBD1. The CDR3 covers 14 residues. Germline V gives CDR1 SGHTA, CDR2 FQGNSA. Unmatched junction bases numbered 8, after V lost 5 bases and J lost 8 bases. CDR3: CASSPRTGGEKLFF. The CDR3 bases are TGTGCCAGCAGCCCAAGGACAGGAGGAGAAAAACTGTTTTTT.

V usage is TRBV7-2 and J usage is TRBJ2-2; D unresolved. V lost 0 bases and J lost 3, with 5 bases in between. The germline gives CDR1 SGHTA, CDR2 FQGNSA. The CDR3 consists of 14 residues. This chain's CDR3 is CASSLAEDTGELFF. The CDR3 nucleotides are TGTGCCAGCAGCTTAGCCGAGGACACCGGGGAGCTGTTTTTT.

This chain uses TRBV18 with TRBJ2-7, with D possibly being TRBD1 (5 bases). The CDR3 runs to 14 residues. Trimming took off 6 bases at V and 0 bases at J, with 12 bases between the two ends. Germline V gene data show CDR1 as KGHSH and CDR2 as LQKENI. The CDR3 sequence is CASSPDRISYEQYV. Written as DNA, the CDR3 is TGTGCCAGCTCCCCCGACAGAATCTCCTACGAGCAGTACGTC.

As DNA, the CDR3 is TGTGCCACCAGCAGAGAGTACGAGCAGCCCCAGCATTTT. It specifies CATSREYEQPQHF. The V gene is TRBV15, the J gene TRBJ1-5; D uncertain. CDR1 is LNHNV, CDR2 YYDKDF, per germline (reference sequence). The CDR3 spans 13 residues. V dropped 0 bases and J dropped 7 bases, with 7 bases sitting between them.

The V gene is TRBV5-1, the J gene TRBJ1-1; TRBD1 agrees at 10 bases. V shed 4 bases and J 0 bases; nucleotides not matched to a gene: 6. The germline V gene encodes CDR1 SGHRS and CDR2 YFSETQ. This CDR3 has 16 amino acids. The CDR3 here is CASSRLGQGMNTEAFF. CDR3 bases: TGCGCCAGCAGCCGCCTGGGACAGGGGATGAACACTGAAGCTTTCTTT.

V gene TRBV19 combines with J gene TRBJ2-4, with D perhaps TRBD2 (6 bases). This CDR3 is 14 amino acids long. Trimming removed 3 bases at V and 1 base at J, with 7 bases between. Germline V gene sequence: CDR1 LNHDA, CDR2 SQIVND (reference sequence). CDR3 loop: CASSMGGAKNIQYF. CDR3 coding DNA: TGTGCCAGTAGTATGGGGGGTGCCAAAAACATTCAGTACTTC.

CDR3 residues: CASSSIGGNYGYTF. The CDR3 coding sequence is TGTGCCAGCAGCTCAATCGGGGGGAACTATGGCTACACCTTC. The chain uses TRBV5-5 and TRBJ1-2; TRBD1 is a possible D gene (5 bases). The CDR3 has 14 residues. Germline CDR1 is SGHKS and CDR2 is YYEKEE (reference sequence). The germline V and J ends were trimmed by 3 bases and 2 bases, with 11 bases remaining between them. The entire variable domain, with the rest obtained from reference TRBV5-5 and TRBJ1-2, is as follows: DAGVTQSPTHLIKTRGQQVTLRCSPISGHKSVSWYQQVLGQGPQFIFQYYEKEERGRGNFPDRFSARQFPNYSSELNVNALLLGDSALYLCASSSIGGNYGYTFGSGTRLTVV.

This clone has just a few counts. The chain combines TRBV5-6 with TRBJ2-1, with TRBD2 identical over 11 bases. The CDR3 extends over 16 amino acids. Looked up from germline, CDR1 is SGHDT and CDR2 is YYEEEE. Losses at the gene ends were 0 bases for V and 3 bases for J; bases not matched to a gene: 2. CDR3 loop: CASSLGLAGFYNEQFF. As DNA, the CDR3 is TGTGCCAGCAGCTTGGGACTAGCGGGGTTCTACAATGAGCAGTTCTTC.

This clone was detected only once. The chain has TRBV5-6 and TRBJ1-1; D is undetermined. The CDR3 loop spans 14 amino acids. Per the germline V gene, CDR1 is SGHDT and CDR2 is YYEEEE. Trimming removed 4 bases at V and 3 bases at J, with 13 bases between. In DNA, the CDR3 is TGTGCCAGCAGCCCTTTCGGGGTGGACACTGAAGCTTTCTTT. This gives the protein CASSPFGVDTEAFF.

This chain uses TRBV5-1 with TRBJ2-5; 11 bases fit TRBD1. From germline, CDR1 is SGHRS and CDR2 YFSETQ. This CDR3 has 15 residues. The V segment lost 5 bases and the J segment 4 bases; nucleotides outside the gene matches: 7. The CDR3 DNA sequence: TGCGCCAGCAGGGGGACAGGGGGTCTGGGAGAGACCCAGTACTTC. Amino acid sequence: CASRGTGGLGETQYF.

CDR3 bases: TGTGCCAGTGGCGAGCCCGGGACACCACACTACGAGCAGTACTTC. Its translation is CASGEPGTPHYEQYF. The chain couples TRBV19 to TRBJ2-7, with D possibly matching TRBD1 (6 bases). Germline loops: CDR1 LNHDA, CDR2 SQIVND (reference sequence). Trimming stripped 8 bases from V and 3 bases from J, with 20 bases between. The CDR3 spans 15 residues.

The CDR3 DNA sequence: TGTGCCAGCAGTGAACCGGGACAGGGCGGCAATGAGCAGTTCTTC. This translates into CASSEPGQGGNEQFF. The chain uses TRBV28 and TRBJ2-1, with 9 bases lining up with TRBD1. The CDR3 is 15 amino acids. CDR1 is MDHEN and CDR2 is SYDVKM in the germline V gene. Trimming took 5 bases from V and 6 from J; bases not matched to a gene: 8. The full variable domain, its missing parts supplied by reference TRBV28 and TRBJ2-1, is DVKVTQSSRYLVKRTGEKVFLECVQDMDHENMFWYRQDPGLGLRLIYFSYDVKMKEKGDIPEGYSVSREKKERFSLILESASTNQTSMYLCASSEPGQGGNEQFFGPGTRLTVL.

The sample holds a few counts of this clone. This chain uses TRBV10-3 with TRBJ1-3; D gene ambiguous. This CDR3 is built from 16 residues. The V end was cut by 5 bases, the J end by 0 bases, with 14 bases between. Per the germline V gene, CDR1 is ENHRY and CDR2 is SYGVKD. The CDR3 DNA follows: TGTGCCATCAGTTCCCCTTCAGCGTTCTCTGGAAACACCATATATTTT. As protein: CAISSPSAFSGNTIYF.

In DNA form, the CDR3 reads TGTGCCAGCAGCGTGGGAACAGGGGAAACAACTAATGAAAAACTGTTTTTT. Its translation is CASSVGTGETTNEKLFF. J is TRBJ1-4 and V is TRBV9; 7 nucleotides agree with TRBD1. The V segment lost 2 bases and the J segment 0 bases; nucleotides outside the gene matches: 7. CDR1 is SGDLS, CDR2 YYNGEE, per germline. The CDR3 is 17 residues long.

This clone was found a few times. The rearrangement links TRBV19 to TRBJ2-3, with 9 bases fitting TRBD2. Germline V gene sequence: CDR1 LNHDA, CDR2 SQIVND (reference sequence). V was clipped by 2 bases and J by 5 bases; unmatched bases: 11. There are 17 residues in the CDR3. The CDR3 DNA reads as TGTGCCAGTAGTATATTTGGGGCGGGGGGGGAAGAAGATACGCAGTATTTT. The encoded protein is CASSIFGAGGEEDTQYF.

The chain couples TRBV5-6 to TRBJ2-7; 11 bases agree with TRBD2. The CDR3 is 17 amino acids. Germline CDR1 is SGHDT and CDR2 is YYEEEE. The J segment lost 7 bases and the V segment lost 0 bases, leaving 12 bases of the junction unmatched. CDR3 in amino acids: CASSLGLAGGSAWEQYV. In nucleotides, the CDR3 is TGTGCCAGCAGCTTGGGCCTAGCGGGGGGTAGCGCTTGGGAGCAGTACGTC.

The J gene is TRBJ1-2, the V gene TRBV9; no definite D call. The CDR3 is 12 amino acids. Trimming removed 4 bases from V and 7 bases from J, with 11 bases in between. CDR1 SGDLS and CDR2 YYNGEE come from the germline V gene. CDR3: CASSWTGSGYTF. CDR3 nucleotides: TGTGCCAGCAGCTGGACGGGATCTGGCTACACCTTC.